Sequencing of this T cell receptor (beta chain) was carried out in a study of CXCR3-negative and CXCR3-positive naive CD8 T cells (dated by TCRdb to the late 2010s). With regard to the full study: About 150 million TRB reads were obtained in total, roughly 1.5 +/- 0.3 million reads per library. Data from about 10 donors, pooled across two independent experiments, went into the diversity and physicochemical repertoire analyses. TRBV-TRBJ cluster analysis included naive subsets from a handful of donors and memory cells from 3 donors.

Summary of the overall study and its limitations: Because surface CD5, which has been linked to self-reactivity in mice, was comparable between naive subsets, TCR interaction strength was also inferred from TRB CDR3 physicochemical properties. Comparably high repertoire diversity was found in both naive subsets, whereas much lower repertoire diversity was found in memory CD8+ T cells. Within the same donor, TRBV-TRBJ usage looked similar between naive CXCR3-negative and CXCR3-positive cells, but memory cells had distinct patterns. Compared with CXCR3-negative naive cells, CXCR3-positive naive cells had TRB CDR3s with higher hydrophobicity (lower Kidera factor 4), lower energy, and higher strength and volume indices. CXCR3 expression partially decreased after cryopreservation, so most assays used freshly isolated PBMCs.

Comments on this clonotype: Its antigen remains unidentified.

Each CD8+ T cell subset was flow-sorted in triplicate, with fewer than 350,000 cells per subset placed directly into RLT lysis buffer. To exclude memory contaminants, naive CD8+ T cells were stringently defined as CD45RO-CCR7+CD27+CD95-. Peripheral blood mononuclear cells were isolated from buffy coats by standard density gradient centrifugation. Naive CXCR3-negative and CXCR3-positive CD8+ T cells were flow-sorted using a FACSAria III. Total RNA was extracted from sorted cells with an RNeasy Mini Kit. The reads were generated on a NextSeq 550. The Human TCR Profiling Kit (MiLaboratory) was used to make UMI-labeled 5' RACE TRB cDNA libraries. The full amount of extracted RNA was used for cDNA synthesis, and the full amount of resulting cDNA was used for PCR amplification. Libraries were prepared in parallel with an identical number of PCR cycles. The authors processed their data as follows. With a minimum of two reads required per UMI, MIGEC and MiXCR pulled out about 50,000 +/- 10,000 unique UMI-labeled TRB cDNA molecules from each library. On average, approximately 40,000 +/- 10,000 functional in-frame TRB CDR3 nucleotide clonotypes lacking stop codons were found per library. After downsampling to 5000 UMI-labeled TRB molecules per sample, diversity metrics, including normalized Shannon-Wiener and Chao1, were computed in VDJtools. For the central five CDR3 residues, VDJtools calculated physicochemical properties weighted by clonotype size, namely interaction energy, strength, volume and Kidera factor 4. TCRdb reprocessed the public reads and reports one entry per CDR3 protein sequence, without DNA. TCRdb assigned the V and J calls; the authors' analysis was not used. The table of this sample itemizes some 120,000 distinct CDR3 sequences. The ten biggest clones cover approximately 0.38% of the sample.

This clonotype was obtained from a human donor in good health. Some clones in this sample may be carry-over from other donors' samples. What was sequenced was naive CXCR3+ CD8+ T cells from blood. In light of the paper, this sample's cell subset or site label describes: CD45RO-CCR7+CD27+CD95- naive CD8+ T cells expressing CXCR3 (TNR3+).

Here the CDR3 is given as CASSDSLAGGPKEQYF. The rearrangement joined TRBV2 to TRBJ2-7; the D call of TRBD2 rests on TCRdb alone, since no DNA is present to check it. The CDR3 covers 16 residues, taking in both the cysteine and the phenylalanine. DNA is not recorded here. In the germline V gene, CDR1 corresponds to SNHLY and CDR2 to FYNNEI.